These 15 T cell receptor beta chains originate from one sample sequenced in a study of CD8 T cells in Susac syndrome. Random hexamers were used to reverse transcribe 0.5 to 1 ug of RNA. TCRdb re-called the immunoSEQ multiplex PCR reads with MiXCR, one entry per CDR3 protein. The table records 65,000 to 95,000 distinct CDR3 sequences, approximately 93% of them present only once. Sequencing used CD8+ T cells from PBMCs. These receptors came from a human donor with Susac syndrome.

The J gene is TRBJ1-2, the V gene TRBV12-3 or TRBV12-4; D perhaps matches TRBD1 (5 bases). This CDR3 is built from 13 residues. V lost 4 bases to trimming and J lost 8 bases, with 14 bases between them. DNA for the CDR3: TGTGCCAGCAGTTCCGACGGGGGTTGGGGCTACACCTTC. Its translation is CASSSDGGWGYTF.

Only one count was recorded for this clonotype. V is TRBV20-1 and J is TRBJ2-5; the D is unclear. The germline V gene encodes CDR1 DFQATT and CDR2 SNEGSKA (reference sequence). This CDR3 is 15 amino acids long. V lost 0 bases to trimming and J lost 2 bases, with 13 bases between them. The CDR3 loop reads CSARDVARQQETQYF. The CDR3 DNA is TGCAGTGCTAGAGATGTCGCTAGACAACAAGAGACCCAGTACTTC.

V usage is TRBV13 and J usage is TRBJ1-1; D not certain. The CDR3 has 17 residues. The V end lost 0 bases, the J end lost 0 bases, and 14 bases lay between the germline ends. Germline V gene sequence: CDR1 PRHDT, CDR2 FYEKMQ (reference sequence). CDR3 sequence: CASSLGRLTGMNTEAFF. For the CDR3, the DNA is TGTGCCAGCAGCTTAGGAAGACTGACCGGTATGAACACTGAAGCTTTCTTT.

This chain connects TRBV4-1 to TRBJ2-7; no definite D call. There are 15 residues in the CDR3. Germline loops: CDR1 MGHRA, CDR2 YSYEKL. The germline V and J ends were trimmed by 0 bases and 3 bases, with 12 bases remaining between them. The CDR3 spells CASSQEDVQHYEQYF. Written as DNA, the CDR3 is TGCGCCAGCAGCCAAGAGGACGTACAGCACTACGAGCAGTACTTC.

The V call is TRBV18, the J call TRBJ1-6; tentative D call: TRBD1 (5 bases). Trimming cost V 3 bases and J 7 bases, with 19 bases left between them. Germline V gene lookup returns CDR1 KGHSH and CDR2 LQKENI. The CDR3 is 17 amino acids. The CDR3 loop reads CASSPTTPAWGNSPLHF. For the CDR3, the DNA is TGTGCCAGCTCACCCACGACACCGGCATGGGGGAATTCACCCCTCCACTTT. Complete variable domain (other parts from reference TRBV18 and TRBJ1-6): NAGVMQNPRHLVRRRGQEARLRCSPMKGHSHVYWYRQLPEEGLKFMVYLQKENIIDESGMPKERFSAEFPKEGPSILRIQQVVRGDSAAYFCASSPTTPAWGNSPLHFGNGTRLTVT.

The rearrangement links TRBV28 to TRBJ2-7, with D perhaps TRBD1 or TRBD2 (5 bases each). The V end was cut by 1 base, the J end by 0 bases, with 7 bases between. The CDR3 is made up of 14 amino acids. Germline V CDR1 and CDR2: MDHEN, SYDVKM. CDR3 sequence: CASSLSGSSYEQYF. The CDR3 region has the DNA TGTGCCAGCAGTTTATCAGGGAGCTCCTACGAGCAGTACTTC.

The chain is built from TRBV4-2 and TRBJ2-1; 8 nucleotides match TRBD2. The CDR3 is 16 amino acids. V lost 3 bases and J lost 8; bases outside the gene matches: 12. Germline CDR1 LGHNA, CDR2 YNFKEQ. DNA for the CDR3: TGTGCCAGCAGCCAGCCGTCAGCGGGAGAAGGCGATGAGCAGTTCTTC. It codes for CASSQPSAGEGDEQFF.

Here the CDR3 DNA reads TGTGCCAGCAGCTTAGCGCCTGGGGGCTCCTACAATGAGCAGTTCTTC. This translates into CASSLAPGGSYNEQFF. The chain recombines TRBV7-8 with TRBJ2-1, with D perhaps matching TRBD1 or TRBD2 (5 bases each). With 0 bases removed from V and 0 bases from J, the gap between germline ends came to 9 bases. There are 16 residues in the CDR3. Germline V gene sequence: CDR1 SGHVS, CDR2 FQNEAQ.

The chain has TRBV12-3 or TRBV12-4 and TRBJ2-7; D gene ambiguous. The CDR3 contains 12 residues. V was trimmed by 5 bases and J by 2 bases, leaving 7 bases between them. The CDR3 nucleotides are TGTGCCAGCAGTCCTGGCGCCTACGAGCAGTACTTC. Amino acids: CASSPGAYEQYF.

CDR3 in DNA: TGTGCCAGCAGCTTCACCACAGGGCACTATGAGCAGTTCTTC. It translates to CASSFTTGHYEQFF. The chain joins TRBV7-9 to TRBJ2-1; D may be TRBD1 (6 bases). From germline, CDR1 is SEHNR and CDR2 FQNEAQ (reference sequence). Trimming left V 3 bases short and J 8 bases short, with 14 bases between. The CDR3 runs 14 residues. Full variable domain (outside the CDR3, taken from reference TRBV7-9 and TRBJ2-1): DTGVSQNPRHKITKRGQNVTFRCDPISEHNRLYWYRQTLGQGPEFLTYFQNEAQLEKSRLLSDRFSAERPKGSFSTLEIQRTEQGDSAMYLCASSFTTGHYEQFFGPGTRLTVL.

The chain joins TRBV5-6 to TRBJ2-2; possible D gene TRBD1, 5 bases. V dropped 6 bases and J dropped 4 bases, with 22 bases sitting between them. This CDR3 has 17 residues. The germline gives CDR1 SGHDT, CDR2 YYEEEE. CDR3 sequence reads: CASNRSPGLGSTGELFF. CDR3 bases: TGTGCCAGCAACAGGAGCCCGGGCCTAGGATCCACCGGGGAGCTGTTTTTT.

This chain joins TRBV5-4 and TRBJ1-2; perhaps TRBD1 as D (6 bases). Between the trimmed V and J ends, which lost 3 bases and 7 bases, there was a span of 10 bases. CDR3 length equals 12 residues. Per germline, CDR1 SGHNT and CDR2 YYREEE (reference sequence). As DNA, the CDR3 is TGTGCCAGCAGCTGGCGAGGGGGTGGCTACACCTTC. Protein product: CASSWRGGGYTF.

V and J are TRBV7-6 and TRBJ2-5, with 7 bases lining up with TRBD2. The CDR3 is made up of 17 amino acids. Trimming cost V 5 bases and J 0 bases; bases outside gene matches: 12. Per the germline V gene, CDR1 is SGHVS and CDR2 is FNYEAQ. The CDR3 DNA sequence: TGTGCCAGCAGCCCGCGGGAGTCGGGGGACTACCAAGAGACCCAGTACTTC. Protein product: CASSPRESGDYQETQYF.

The chain links TRBV7-9 to TRBJ2-5; no clear D. Germline CDR1 is SEHNR and CDR2 is FQNEAQ (reference sequence). This CDR3 spans 15 amino acids. V lost 2 bases and J lost 2, with 12 bases in between. The CDR3 protein is CASSLRESIQETQYF. CDR3 nucleotide sequence: TGTGCCAGCAGCTTACGAGAGAGTATTCAAGAGACCCAGTACTTC.

The chain is built from TRBV5-6 and TRBJ1-1, with a weak D call TRBD1 (5 bases). This CDR3 has 16 amino acids. The V gene lost 2 bases and the J gene lost 2 bases, with 16 bases spanning the gap. Germline values: CDR1 SGHDT, CDR2 YYEEEE. The CDR3 region has the DNA TGTGCCAGCAGCTTCCCCAGGGATTCGATTAACACTGAAGCTTTCTTT. Residues: CASSFPRDSINTEAFF.